This T cell receptor beta chain is from a study of blood T cell repertoires in COVID-19. Study overall: From the United States, Italy and Spain came samples of acute and convalescent COVID-19.

Clones were sequenced by immunoSEQ multiplex PCR, and TCRdb holds only the in-frame ones, with some missing. The data show approximately 180,000 clones, 70% to 90% seen once. V was shortened by 0 bases and J by 6 bases, with 11 bases between the two germline ends. From germline, CDR1 is LGHNA and CDR2 YNFKEQ. The CDR3 loop spans 15 amino acids. The sample consisted of peripheral blood. V usage is TRBV4-2 and J usage is TRBJ2-2; D is ambiguous. The clonotype was recovered from a human donor with active or convalescent COVID-19. The donor label of this sample is uncertain. CDR3 protein: CASSQEEASSGELFF. The CDR3 DNA sequence: TGTGCCAGCAGCCAAGAGGAAGCTAGTTCCGGGGAGCTGTTTTTT.